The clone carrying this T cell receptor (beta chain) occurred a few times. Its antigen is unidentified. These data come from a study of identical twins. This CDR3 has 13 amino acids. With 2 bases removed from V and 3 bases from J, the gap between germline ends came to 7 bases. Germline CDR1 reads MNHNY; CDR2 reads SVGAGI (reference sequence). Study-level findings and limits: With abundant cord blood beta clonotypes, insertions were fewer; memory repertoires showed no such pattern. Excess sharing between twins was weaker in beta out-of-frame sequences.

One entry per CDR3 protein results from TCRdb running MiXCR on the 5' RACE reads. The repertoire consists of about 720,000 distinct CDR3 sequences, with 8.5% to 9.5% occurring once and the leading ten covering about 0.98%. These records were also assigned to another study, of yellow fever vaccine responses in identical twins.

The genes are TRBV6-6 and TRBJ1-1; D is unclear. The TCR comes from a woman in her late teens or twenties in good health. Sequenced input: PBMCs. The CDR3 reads CASSYLIHTEAFF. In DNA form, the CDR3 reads TGTGCCAGCAGTTACCTAATACACACTGAAGCTTTCTTT.